These 25 T cell receptor beta chains were all obtained from the same sample, sequenced in a study of beta chain features in type 1 diabetes. Every bit of the isolated RNA underwent reverse transcription, so sequencing read expressed TCRB transcripts. Sequenced by immunoSEQ multiplex PCR; TCRdb stores in-frame clones only, minus some. The sample contains around 430,000 clones, about 32% of which appear only once. Material for sequencing was naive CD4+ T cells from blood. The receptors stem from a man younger than 35 in good health.

This clone was observed a few times. The rearrangement links TRBV5-6 to TRBJ2-4; TRBD1 agrees at 7 bases. V lost 3 bases to trimming and J lost 7 bases; unmatched junction nucleotides: 4. Germline CDR1 reads SGHDT; CDR2 reads YYEEEE. The CDR3 extends over 13 amino acids. CDR3: CASSWGQRNIQYF. The CDR3 bases are TGTGCCAGCAGCTGGGGACAGCGCAACATTCAGTACTTC.

The J gene is TRBJ1-2, the V gene TRBV4-3; D unresolved. V gave up 0 bases and J gave up 2 bases, with 4 bases separating them. CDR3 size: 13 residues. The germline V gene encodes CDR1 LGHNA and CDR2 YSLEER. The CDR3 nucleotides are TGCGCCAGCAGCCAAGAAAGGAACTATGGCTACACCTTC. Amino acids: CASSQERNYGYTF.

This clone was detected only a few times. The chain joins TRBV18 to TRBJ2-1; possible D gene TRBD1, 5 bases. The CDR3 is 15 amino acids. Germline-derived CDR1 and CDR2 are KGHSH and LQKENI. V was cut by 0 bases and J by 7 bases, with 13 bases left in between. CDR3 loop: CASSPPSNPGNEQFF. CDR3 nucleotide sequence: TGTGCCAGCTCACCACCGTCAAACCCAGGGAATGAGCAGTTCTTC.

The rearrangement joins TRBV5-1 to TRBJ1-2; possible D gene TRBD1, 5 bases. The germline CDR1 and CDR2 sequences are SGHRS and YFSETQ. V was clipped by 0 bases and J by 4 bases, with 7 bases between them. There are 13 residues in the CDR3. CDR3 residues: CASSLATGYGYTF. CDR3 coding DNA: TGCGCCAGCAGCTTGGCCACAGGCTATGGCTACACCTTC.

This clone came up a few times. This chain links TRBV29-1 with TRBJ2-5; TRBD1 agrees at 10 bases. V lost 7 bases to trimming and J lost 5 bases; unmatched junction nucleotides: 4. The CDR3 sequence is 12 residues long. Germline CDR1 reads SQVTM; CDR2 reads ANQGSEA. CDR3 sequence (DNA): TGCAGCGCTGGGACAGGGGAGGAGACCCAGTACTTC. This translates into CSAGTGEETQYF.

V gene TRBV4-2 combines with J gene TRBJ1-1; D is unclear. Germline V gene sequence: CDR1 LGHNA, CDR2 YNFKEQ. The V end lost 1 base, the J end lost 2 bases, and 8 bases lay between the germline ends. The CDR3 loop spans 14 amino acids. This CDR3 is CASSQAPTNTEAFF. Written as DNA, the CDR3 is TGTGCCAGCAGCCAAGCCCCGACAAACACTGAAGCTTTCTTT.

This clone was counted only a few times. V is TRBV6-5 and J is TRBJ2-7, with 7 bases that match TRBD1. V trimming: 0 bases; J trimming: 4 bases; junction bases outside the gene matches: 9. The germline CDR1 and CDR2 sequences are MNHEY and SVGAGI. CDR3 length: 16 residues. CDR3 in DNA: TGTGCCAGCAGTTACTCGAGCGTCGGGACAGTATACGAGCAGTACTTC. Residues: CASSYSSVGTVYEQYF.

Worth noting for this clone: Other nucleotide sequences in the sample specify the same CDR3. This chain joins TRBV29-1 and TRBJ2-7; tentatively, D is TRBD1 or TRBD2 (5 bases each). CDR3 length: 13 amino acids. V gave up 5 bases and J gave up 3 bases, with 14 bases separating them. Germline V gene data show CDR1 as SQVTM and CDR2 as ANQGSEA. The CDR3 reads CSVREGDGYEQYF. CDR3 nucleotide sequence: TGCAGCGTTCGGGAAGGGGACGGCTACGAGCAGTACTTC.

This sequence joins TRBV9 and TRBJ2-4; 7 positions match TRBD1. The germline V gene has CDR1 SGDLS and CDR2 YYNGEE. V lost 0 bases to trimming and J lost 1 base; unmatched junction nucleotides: 10. The CDR3 is 18 amino acids. In DNA, the CDR3 is TGTGCCAGCAGCGTAGATGAGGCCGACAGGGTGGCCAAAAACATTCAGTACTTC. As protein: CASSVDEADRVAKNIQYF. The full variable domain, completed using reference TRBV9 and TRBJ2-4, is DSGVTQTPKHLITATGQRVTLRCSPRSGDLSVYWYQQSLDQGLQFLIQYYNGEERAKGNILERFSAQQFPDLHSELNLSSLELGDSALYFCASSVDEADRVAKNIQYFGAGTRLSVL.

This chain joins TRBV27 and TRBJ2-7, with 9 bases identical to TRBD2. V lost 6 bases, J lost 4 bases, and 4 bases stayed unmatched. There are 13 residues in the CDR3. Germline CDR1 MNHEY, CDR2 SMNVEV (reference sequence). In nucleotides, the CDR3 is TGTGCCAGCAGGCGGAGCGGGAGGTACGAGCAGTACTTC. It translates to CASRRSGRYEQYF.

The CDR3 spells CSVEPLGGNTIYF. For the CDR3, the DNA is TGCAGCGTTGAGCCCCTTGGGGGAAACACCATATATTTT. This rearrangement joins TRBV29-1 to TRBJ1-3; D remains unclear. This CDR3 spans 13 amino acids. Germline CDR1 SQVTM, CDR2 ANQGSEA. V lost 3 bases to trimming and J lost 4 bases, with 10 bases between them.

This clone was counted between two and nine times. The rearrangement links TRBV29-1 to TRBJ2-3; D is unclear. This CDR3 comprises 15 residues. Germline CDR1 reads SQVTM; CDR2 reads ANQGSEA. The ends were cut back, 6 bases at V and 0 bases at J, with 16 bases in the middle. The CDR3 sequence is CSVSSPVYSTDTQYF. As DNA, the CDR3 is TGCAGCGTCTCATCCCCAGTATATAGCACAGATACGCAGTATTTT.

For this clone: An end of the junction differs from the germline gene, which may be a read error. The chain's CDR3 is CAISSVLDPQYF. CDR3 coding DNA: TGTGCCATCAGTTCTGTTCTAGATCCGCAGTATTTT. V is TRBV10-3 and J is TRBJ2-3; the D is unclear. The CDR3 length is 12 residues. Per the germline V gene, CDR1 is ENHRY and CDR2 is SYGVKD.

V is TRBV10-3 and J is TRBJ1-2; no firm D call. The CDR3 is 13 residues long. Trimming took 0 bases from V and 7 from J, leaving 9 bases between them. Germline V gene data show CDR1 as ENHRY and CDR2 as SYGVKD. CDR3 in amino acids: CAISESITPGYTF. In DNA form, the CDR3 reads TGTGCCATCAGTGAGTCGATCACTCCTGGCTACACCTTC.

This clone was detected a few times. The chain recombines TRBV5-4 with TRBJ2-1; 9 bases align to TRBD2. Looked up from germline, CDR1 is SGHNT and CDR2 is YYREEE (reference sequence). The ends lost 5 bases at V and 2 bases at J; junction bases unmatched: 8. The CDR3 runs to 16 residues. CDR3 amino acids: CASRDMKREAYNEQFF. CDR3 coding DNA: TGTGCCAGCAGGGACATGAAGCGGGAGGCCTACAATGAGCAGTTCTTC.

The chain joins TRBV5-1 to TRBJ2-3, with TRBD2 matching 11 bases. V gave up 4 bases and J gave up 4 bases; unmatched junction bases: 5. The CDR3 length is 15 residues. Per germline, CDR1 SGHRS and CDR2 YFSETQ. CDR3 protein: CASSTIAGGPDTQYF. DNA of the CDR3: TGCGCCAGCAGCACGATAGCGGGAGGGCCAGATACGCAGTATTTT.

The V gene is TRBV10-3, the J gene TRBJ2-7; D perhaps matches TRBD1 (6 bases). This CDR3 is built from 12 residues. Looked up from germline, CDR1 is ENHRY and CDR2 is SYGVKD. V dropped 6 bases and J dropped 6 bases, with 12 bases sitting between them. CDR3 sequence (DNA): TGTGCCATCAGCACCGGGACACCCGAGCAGTACTTC. Its translation: CAISTGTPEQYF.

This clone was observed a single time. The chain has TRBV4-2 and TRBJ2-1; the match to TRBD2 covers 8 bases. This CDR3 comprises 15 residues. V dropped 0 bases and J dropped 7; count of bases not matched to a gene: 5. CDR1 LGHNA and CDR2 YNFKEQ come from the germline V gene. The CDR3 loop is CASSQDERELNEQFF. Written as DNA, the CDR3 is TGTGCCAGCAGCCAAGATGAGCGGGAGTTGAATGAGCAGTTCTTC.

The CDR3 spells CATSRGTVRNYEQYF. Here the CDR3 DNA reads TGTGCCACCAGCAGAGGGACAGTCAGAAACTACGAGCAGTACTTC. This rearrangement joins TRBV15 to TRBJ2-7, with D perhaps TRBD1 (6 bases). CDR1 is LNHNV and CDR2 is YYDKDF in the germline V gene (reference sequence). This CDR3 has 15 residues. V was trimmed by 1 base and J by 3 bases, leaving 13 bases between them.

Concerning this clone itself: The sample has other DNA sequences that encode this CDR3 too. This sequence joins TRBV5-1 and TRBJ2-1; no reliable D call. This CDR3 has 11 residues. Germline CDR1 SGHRS, CDR2 YFSETQ. The V gene lost 1 base and the J gene lost 7 bases, with 3 bases spanning the gap. DNA of the CDR3: TGCGCCAGCAGCTTGATGAATGAGCAGTTCTTC. Amino acids: CASSLMNEQFF.

The V gene is TRBV30, the J gene TRBJ2-7; 9 nucleotides align to TRBD1. The CDR3 is 14 amino acids. The germline V gene encodes CDR1 GTSNPN and CDR2 SVGIG (reference sequence). The V and J ends lost 5 bases and 5 bases, in that order; junction bases with no gene match: 10. This chain's CDR3 is CAWGRGQGDHEQYF. DNA of the CDR3: TGTGCCTGGGGGAGGGGACAGGGTGACCACGAGCAGTACTTC.

In its sample, this clone was seen a few times. This sequence joins TRBV7-8 and TRBJ2-3, with 12 bases fitting TRBD2. The CDR3 has 16 amino acids. The V and J ends lost 1 base and 4 bases, in that order; junction bases with no gene match: 3. Germline V gene data show CDR1 as SGHVS and CDR2 as FQNEAQ. CDR3 nucleotides: TGTGCCAGCAGCTTAGACCTAGCGGGAGGGTCAGATACGCAGTATTTT. It specifies CASSLDLAGGSDTQYF.

The chain has TRBV29-1 and TRBJ1-1; 9 positions agree with TRBD1. The germline V gene encodes CDR1 SQVTM and CDR2 ANQGSEA. J was trimmed by 2 bases and V by 7 bases; bases with no gene match: 8. The CDR3 spans 14 residues. DNA for the CDR3: TGCAGCGCCCCCCGGGACAGGGCCAACACTGAAGCTTTCTTT. This gives the protein CSAPRDRANTEAFF.

This chain links TRBV5-4 with TRBJ2-2; TRBD1 matches at 8 bases. J was trimmed by 7 bases and V by 5 bases; bases with no gene match: 7. The CDR3 is 14 residues long. Germline CDR1 reads SGHNT; CDR2 reads YYREEE (reference sequence). In DNA form, the CDR3 reads TGTGCCAGCAGGGTAGGACAGGGCATCGGGGAGCTGTTTTTT. Its translation: CASRVGQGIGELFF.

The chain combines TRBV5-4 with TRBJ2-7; 11 positions agree with TRBD2. V gave up 4 bases and J gave up 4 bases; unmatched junction bases: 10. The CDR3 length is 16 residues. CDR1 and CDR2 (germline): SGHNT, YYREEE (reference sequence). The CDR3 reads CASSPTPTSGAYEQYF. In DNA form, the CDR3 reads TGTGCCAGCAGCCCCACCCCGACTAGCGGGGCTTACGAGCAGTACTTC. The full variable domain, completed using reference TRBV5-4 and TRBJ2-7, is ETGVTQSPTHLIKTRGQQVTLRCSSQSGHNTVSWYQQALGQGPQFIFQYYREEENGRGNFPPRFSGLQFPNYSSELNVNALELDDSALYLCASSPTPTSGAYEQYFGPGTRLTVT.